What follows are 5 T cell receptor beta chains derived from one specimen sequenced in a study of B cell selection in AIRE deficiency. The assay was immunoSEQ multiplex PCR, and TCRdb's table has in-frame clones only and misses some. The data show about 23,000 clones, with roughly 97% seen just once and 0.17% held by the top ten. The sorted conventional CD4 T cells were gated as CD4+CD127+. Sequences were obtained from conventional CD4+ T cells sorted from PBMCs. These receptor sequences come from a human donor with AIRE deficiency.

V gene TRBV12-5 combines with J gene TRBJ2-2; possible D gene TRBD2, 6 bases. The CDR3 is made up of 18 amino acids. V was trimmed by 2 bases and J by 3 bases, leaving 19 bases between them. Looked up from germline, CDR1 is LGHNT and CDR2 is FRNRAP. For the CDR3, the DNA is TGTGCTAGTGGTTTGCCCCGTCGGGCAGGGACTTACACCGGGGAGCTGTTTTTT. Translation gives CASGLPRRAGTYTGELFF.

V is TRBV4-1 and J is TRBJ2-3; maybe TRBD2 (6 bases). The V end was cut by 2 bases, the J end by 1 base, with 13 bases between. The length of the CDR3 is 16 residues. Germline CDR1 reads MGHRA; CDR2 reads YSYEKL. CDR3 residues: CASSQSPGLGTDTQYF. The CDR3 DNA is TGCGCCAGCAGCCAATCCCCGGGACTCGGCACAGATACGCAGTATTTT.

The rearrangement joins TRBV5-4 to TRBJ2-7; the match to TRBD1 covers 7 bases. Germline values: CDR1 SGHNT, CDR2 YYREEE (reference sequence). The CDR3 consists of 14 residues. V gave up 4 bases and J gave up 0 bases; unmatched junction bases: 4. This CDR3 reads CASSTGAGSYEQYF. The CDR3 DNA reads TGTGCCAGCAGCACAGGGGCAGGCTCCTACGAGCAGTACTTC.

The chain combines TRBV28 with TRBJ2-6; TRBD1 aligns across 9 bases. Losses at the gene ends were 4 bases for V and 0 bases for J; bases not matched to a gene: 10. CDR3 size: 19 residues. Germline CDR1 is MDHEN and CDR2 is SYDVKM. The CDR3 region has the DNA TGTGCCAGCAGTTCGATACAGGGGGCGAATTTCTCTGGGGCCAACGTCCTGACTTTC. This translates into CASSSIQGANFSGANVLTF.

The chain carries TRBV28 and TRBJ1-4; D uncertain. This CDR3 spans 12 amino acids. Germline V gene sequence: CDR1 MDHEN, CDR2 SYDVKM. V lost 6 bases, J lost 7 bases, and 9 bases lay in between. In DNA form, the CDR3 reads TGTGCCAGCAGCCCATCCGGTGAAAAACTGTTTTTT. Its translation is CASSPSGEKLFF.